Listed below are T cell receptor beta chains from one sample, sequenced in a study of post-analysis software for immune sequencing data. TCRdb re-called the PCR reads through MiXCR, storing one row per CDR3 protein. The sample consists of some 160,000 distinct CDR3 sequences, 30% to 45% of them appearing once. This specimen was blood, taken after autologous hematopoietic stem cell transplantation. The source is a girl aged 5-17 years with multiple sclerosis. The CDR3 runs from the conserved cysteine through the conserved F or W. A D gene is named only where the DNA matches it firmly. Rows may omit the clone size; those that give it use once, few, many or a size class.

CDR3 protein: CASSEGDTYNEQFF
CDR3 DNA: TGTGCCAGCAGTGAGGGAGACACCTACAATGAGCAGTTCTTC
clone size: few
J gene: TRBJ2-1
D gene: NA
V gene: TRBV6-1

CDR3 protein: CATSSTGGSYEQYF
CDR3 DNA: TGTGCCACCAGTTCCACAGGAGGCTCCTACGAGCAGTACTTC
clone size: NA
J gene: TRBJ2-7
D gene: NA
V gene: TRBV24-1

CDR3 protein: CASSLTGTTGYNEQFF
CDR3 DNA: TGTGCCAGCAGCTTGACCGGGACCACGGGGTACAATGAGCAGTTCTTC
clone size: NA
J gene: TRBJ2-1
D gene: NA
V gene: TRBV7-3

CDR3 protein: CASSQDEVGRYEQYF
CDR3 DNA: TGCGCCAGCAGCCAAGATGAGGTGGGACGCTACGAGCAGTACTTC
clone size: NA
J gene: TRBJ2-7
D gene: NA
V gene: TRBV4-1

CDR3 protein: CASSVGGAQETQYF
CDR3 DNA: TGTGCCAGCAGTGTCGGCGGGGCCCAAGAGACCCAGTACTTC
clone size: few
J gene: TRBJ2-5
D gene: NA
V gene: TRBV2

CDR3 protein: CASSYSEWGTERSTQYF
CDR3 DNA: TGTGCCAGCAGTTACTCGGAGTGGGGGACTGAGAGGTCGACGCAGTATTTT
clone size: many
J gene: TRBJ2-3
D gene: NA
V gene: TRBV6-5

CDR3 protein: CASSLESGEGIRTQYF
CDR3 DNA: TGTGCCAGCAGTTTAGAAAGTGGCGAGGGGATTAGGACCCAGTACTTC
clone size: NA
J gene: TRBJ2-5
D gene: NA
V gene: TRBV12-3/TRBV12-4

CDR3 protein: CSVEARARYEQYF
CDR3 DNA: TGCAGCGTTGAAGCCCGGGCCCGCTACGAGCAGTACTTC
clone size: few
J gene: TRBJ2-7
D gene: NA
V gene: TRBV29-1

CDR3 protein: CASSLAVRQETQYF
CDR3 DNA: TGTGCCAGCAGTTTAGCAGTCAGACAAGAGACCCAGTACTTC
clone size: NA
J gene: TRBJ2-5
D gene: NA
V gene: TRBV12-3/TRBV12-4

CDR3 protein: CASSGGRGQETQYF
CDR3 DNA: TGTGCCAGCAGCGGGGGGAGGGGTCAAGAGACCCAGTACTTC
clone size: NA
J gene: TRBJ2-5
D gene: TRBD2
V gene: TRBV7-9

CDR3 protein: CASSYGLAGLTYEQYF
CDR3 DNA: TGTGCCAGCAGTTACGGGTTAGCGGGATTGACCTACGAGCAGTACTTC
clone size: few
J gene: TRBJ2-7
D gene: TRBD2
V gene: TRBV6-2/TRBV6-3

CDR3 protein: CASSLGRTGTFYEQYF
CDR3 DNA: TGCGCCAGCAGCTTGGGTCGAACCGGGACTTTCTACGAGCAGTACTTC
clone size: NA
J gene: TRBJ2-7
D gene: NA
V gene: TRBV5-1

CDR3 protein: CASSSRTGRSFPNEQFF
CDR3 DNA: TGCGCCAGCAGCTCCCGGACAGGGCGCAGCTTCCCTAATGAGCAGTTCTTC
clone size: NA
J gene: TRBJ2-1
D gene: TRBD1
V gene: TRBV5-1

CDR3 protein: CAISMGGASNQPQHF
CDR3 DNA: TGTGCCATCAGTATGGGGGGCGCGAGCAATCAGCCCCAGCATTTT
clone size: few
J gene: TRBJ1-5
D gene: NA
V gene: TRBV10-3

CDR3 protein: CASSLTGTSDYEQYF
CDR3 DNA: TGTGCCAGCAGCTTAACCGGGACTAGCGACTACGAGCAGTACTTC
clone size: few
J gene: TRBJ2-7
D gene: TRBD2
V gene: TRBV7-3

CDR3 protein: CASSPTGMAYGYTF
CDR3 DNA: TGTGCCAGCAGTCCGACAGGGATGGCCTATGGCTACACCTTC
clone size: many
J gene: TRBJ1-2
D gene: TRBD1
V gene: TRBV27

CDR3 protein: CASSELDEQFF
CDR3 DNA: TGTGCCAGCAGTGAACTTGATGAGCAGTTCTTC
clone size: many
J gene: TRBJ2-1
D gene: NA
V gene: TRBV25-1

CDR3 protein: CASSESGSGGQETQYF
CDR3 DNA: TGTGCCAGCAGTGAATCGGGTAGCGGGGGCCAAGAGACCCAGTACTTC
clone size: few
J gene: TRBJ2-5
D gene: TRBD2
V gene: TRBV2

CDR3 protein: CASSFTYGSTDTQYF
CDR3 DNA: TGTGCCAGCAGTTTCACGTACGGATCCACAGATACGCAGTATTTT
clone size: few
J gene: TRBJ2-3
D gene: NA
V gene: TRBV28

CDR3 protein: CANSALTGDQPQHF
CDR3 DNA: TGTGCCAACAGTGCCCTGACAGGGGATCAGCCCCAGCATTTT
clone size: NA
J gene: TRBJ1-5
D gene: TRBD1
V gene: TRBV2

CDR3 protein: CASSPPWQAGETQYF
CDR3 DNA: TGCGCCAGCAGCCCCCCCTGGCAGGCAGGAGAGACCCAGTACTTC
clone size: NA
J gene: TRBJ2-5
D gene: NA
V gene: TRBV5-1

CDR3 protein: CASSLATPAHHEQYF
CDR3 DNA: TGTGCCAGCAGCTTAGCGACGCCCGCACACCACGAGCAGTACTTC
clone size: NA
J gene: TRBJ2-7
D gene: NA
V gene: TRBV7-8

CDR3 protein: CASSPPSTDTQYF
CDR3 DNA: TGTGCCAGCAGTCCCCCAAGCACAGATACGCAGTATTTT
clone size: many
J gene: TRBJ2-3
D gene: NA
V gene: TRBV12-3/TRBV12-4

CDR3 protein: CASSPHGGQPQHF
CDR3 DNA: TGTGCCAGCAGCCCCCATGGGGGGCAGCCCCAGCATTTT
clone size: once
J gene: TRBJ1-5
D gene: NA
V gene: TRBV9

CDR3 protein: CASRAREVDEQFF
CDR3 DNA: TGTGCCAGCAGGGCCAGGGAGGTGGATGAGCAGTTCTTC
clone size: few
J gene: TRBJ2-1
D gene: NA
V gene: TRBV7-8

CDR3 protein: CASISAGGGSETQYF
CDR3 DNA: TGTGCCAGCATTTCAGCGGGGGGGGGTTCGGAGACCCAGTACTTC
clone size: once
J gene: TRBJ2-5
D gene: TRBD2
V gene: TRBV28

CDR3 protein: CASSFARTGGVAEAFF
CDR3 DNA: TGCGCCAGCAGCTTCGCTAGAACAGGGGGAGTCGCTGAAGCTTTCTTT
clone size: NA
J gene: TRBJ1-1
D gene: TRBD1
V gene: TRBV5-1

CDR3 protein: CSAREGGHNEQFF
CDR3 DNA: TGCAGTGCTAGAGAGGGCGGGCACAATGAGCAGTTCTTC
clone size: NA
J gene: TRBJ2-1
D gene: NA
V gene: TRBV20-1

CDR3 protein: CASSYTPLGNEQFF
CDR3 DNA: TGTGCCAGCAGTTACACCCCGCTAGGAAATGAGCAGTTCTTC
clone size: NA
J gene: TRBJ2-1
D gene: NA
V gene: TRBV6-2/TRBV6-3

CDR3 protein: CASSWRDSSYEQYF
CDR3 DNA: TGCGCCAGCAGCTGGCGGGACAGTTCCTACGAGCAGTACTTC
clone size: few
J gene: TRBJ2-7
D gene: NA
V gene: TRBV5-1

CDR3 protein: CSAGSPLAGDHHEQFF
CDR3 DNA: TGCAGTGCTGGGTCTCCATTAGCGGGAGACCACCATGAGCAGTTCTTC
clone size: many
J gene: TRBJ2-1
D gene: TRBD2
V gene: TRBV20-1

CDR3 protein: CASSSTGTGAEQYF
CDR3 DNA: TGTGCCAGCAGTTCTACCGGGACAGGGGCCGAGCAGTACTTC
clone size: few
J gene: TRBJ2-7
D gene: TRBD1
V gene: TRBV12-3/TRBV12-4

CDR3 protein: CASSLEWGAKGYTF
CDR3 DNA: TGTGCCAGCAGTTTAGAGTGGGGGGCGAAGGGCTACACCTTC
clone size: NA
J gene: TRBJ1-2
D gene: NA
V gene: TRBV27

CDR3 protein: CASSWDRLGEQYF
CDR3 DNA: TGTGCCAGCAGCTGGGATCGCTTGGGCGAGCAGTACTTC
clone size: NA
J gene: TRBJ2-7
D gene: NA
V gene: TRBV11-3

CDR3 protein: CASSPRQGTNSPLHF
CDR3 DNA: TGTGCCAGCAGTCCTAGACAGGGGACCAATTCACCCCTCCACTTT
clone size: NA
J gene: TRBJ1-6
D gene: TRBD1
V gene: TRBV27

CDR3 protein: CASSAHPREQYF
CDR3 DNA: TGTGCCAGCAGCGCGCATCCCCGCGAGCAGTACTTC
clone size: few
J gene: TRBJ2-7
D gene: NA
V gene: TRBV7-2

CDR3 protein: CASKPGTGRNNYGYTF
CDR3 DNA: TGTGCCAGCAAACCGGGGACAGGGAGAAATAACTATGGCTACACCTTC
clone size: NA
J gene: TRBJ1-2
D gene: TRBD1
V gene: TRBV6-5

CDR3 protein: CSAISGSPGEQYF
CDR3 DNA: TGCAGTGCTATAAGTGGCTCTCCGGGTGAGCAGTACTTC
clone size: NA
J gene: TRBJ2-7
D gene: NA
V gene: TRBV20-1

CDR3 protein: CAISERTGGFYEQYF
CDR3 DNA: TGTGCCATCAGTGAGAGGACAGGGGGTTTCTACGAGCAGTACTTC
clone size: many
J gene: TRBJ2-7
D gene: TRBD1
V gene: TRBV10-3

CDR3 protein: CSVGGGAIDTQYF
CDR3 DNA: TGCAGCGTTGGGGGTGGGGCGATAGATACGCAGTATTTT
clone size: few
J gene: TRBJ2-3
D gene: NA
V gene: TRBV29-1

CDR3 protein: CAISDPDRGTQETQYF
CDR3 DNA: TGTGCCATCAGTGACCCTGACAGGGGTACCCAAGAGACCCAGTACTTC
clone size: few
J gene: TRBJ2-5
D gene: TRBD1
V gene: TRBV10-3

CDR3 protein: CSAPSGTGGPLGNQPQHF
CDR3 DNA: TGCAGTGCACCGAGCGGGACAGGGGGCCCTTTGGGCAATCAGCCCCAGCATTTT
clone size: few
J gene: TRBJ1-5
D gene: TRBD1
V gene: TRBV20-1

CDR3 protein: CASSLGRGYGYTF
CDR3 DNA: TGCGCCAGCAGCTTGGGCAGGGGGTATGGCTACACCTTC
clone size: NA
J gene: TRBJ1-2
D gene: TRBD1
V gene: TRBV5-1